The source of this TCR beta chain is a study of blood T cell repertoires in COVID-19. Looking at the study overall: The study drew acute and convalescent COVID-19 samples from the United States, Italy and Spain. From T cells, B-cell-depleted T cells, or PBMCs came the material, which was cDNA or gDNA.

The CDR3 contains 13 residues. The J segment lost 13 bases and the V segment lost 3 bases, leaving 6 bases of the junction unmatched. Germline V gives CDR1 SGHRS, CDR2 YFSETQ. Original handling: Amplified reference gene primers provided the basis for estimating nucleated cell counts. Method: immunoSEQ multiplex PCR; TCRdb's copy keeps in-frame clones and lacks some. V and J calls and clone size are copied from that table; D and trimming were computed from the DNA. The table shows some 150,000 clones, with around 85% occurring only once. It was during active infection that Seattle patients were enrolled and then longitudinally followed.

The chain uses TRBV5-1 and TRBJ2-3; 12 bases align to TRBD1. The sequencing input was peripheral blood. The source is a woman between 55 and 75 years old with COVID-19, enrolled during active disease. CDR3 region: CASSSGQGAFKYF. The DNA of the CDR3 is TGCGCCAGCAGCTCGGGACAGGGGGCCTTCAAGTATTTT.